These T cell receptor beta chains were read from a single sample in a study of cytomegalovirus exposure and HLA in healthy donors. Assay used: immunoSEQ multiplex PCR; TCRdb lists only in-frame clones, some missing. The table has roughly 79,000 clones, around 74% seen once. Sequenced material: PBMCs. Source of these receptors: a woman aged 45-60 years in good health and CMV-seropositive. CDR3s include the opening cysteine and the closing phenylalanine or tryptophan. Each record gives: J gene, D gene, clone size, V gene, CDR3 protein, CDR3 DNA. The D gene is left open where the match is weak. Not all rows give a size; the values are once, few, many and, for expanded clones, a class.

TRBJ1-2 . once TRBV2 CASSEGAYGYTF TGTGCCAGCAGTGAAGGAGCCTATGGCTACACCTTC
TRBJ2-2 . few TRBV27 CASSPGGELFF TGTGCCAGCAGCCCCGGCGGGGAGCTGTTTTTT
TRBJ2-1 . . TRBV5-1 CASSLAGVYEQFF TGCGCCAGCAGTCTGGCAGGGGTTTATGAGCAGTTCTTC
TRBJ1-3 . . TRBV30 CAWSHGMTGNTIYF TGTGCCTGGAGTCACGGGATGACTGGAAACACCATATATTTT
TRBJ2-5 TRBD2 . TRBV7-9 CASTRSPGLEETQYF TGTGCCAGCACCCGCTCCCCGGGACTAGAAGAGACCCAGTACTTC
TRBJ2-2 TRBD2 . TRBV11-2 CASSLGASGSVHGELFF TGTGCCAGCAGCTTAGGGGCTAGCGGGAGTGTACACGGGGAGCTGTTTTTT
TRBJ2-7 TRBD2 . TRBV6-1 CASSETGLGPFEQYF TGTGCCAGCAGTGAAACCGGACTAGGGCCCTTCGAGCAGTACTTC
TRBJ2-7 . . TRBV19 CASSTRDISYEQYF TGTGCCAGTAGTACTCGGGACATAAGCTACGAGCAGTACTTC
TRBJ1-1 . . TRBV2 CASSDTGWEMNTEAFF TGTGCCAGCAGCGACACAGGGTGGGAGATGAACACTGAAGCTTTCTTT
TRBJ2-7 . . TRBV15 CATSRVGGEQYF TGTGCCACCAGCAGAGTGGGCGGGGAGCAGTACTTC
TRBJ2-1 TRBD2 . TRBV2 CASTGEPRLAGEFF TGTGCCAGTACAGGAGAACCTAGACTAGCGGGAGAGTTCTTC
TRBJ2-1 . . TRBV5-4 CASSSPGVPLRFSYNEQFF TGTGCCAGCAGCTCCCCGGGAGTCCCCCTTCGCTTCTCCTACAATGAGCAGTTCTTC
TRBJ2-3 . . TRBV2 CASRGDFRGTQYF TGTGCCAGCAGGGGGGACTTCCGTGGTACGCAGTATTTT
TRBJ2-5 . few TRBV4-1 CASSRLEVETQYF TGCGCCAGCAGCCGACTCGAAGTTGAGACCCAGTACTTC
TRBJ1-5 TRBD1 few TRBV28 CASSVGQGAGQPQHF TGTGCCAGCAGTGTGGGACAGGGGGCGGGTCAGCCCCAGCATTTT
TRBJ1-5 . . TRBV6-5 CAAGDQPQHF TGTGCCGCGGGAGATCAGCCCCAGCATTTT
TRBJ2-1 . once TRBV5-6 CASSLVAGMEFF TGTGCCAGCAGCTTGGTAGCCGGGATGGAGTTCTTC
TRBJ1-2 . . TRBV30 CAWTDRTNYGYTF TGTGCCTGGACAGACAGGACAAACTATGGCTACACCTTC
TRBJ2-7 TRBD2 few TRBV27 CASSASGGAYEQYF TGTGCCAGCAGCGCTAGCGGGGGTGCCTACGAGCAGTACTTC
TRBJ1-1 . . TRBV11-3 CASSFRADTEAFF TGTGCCAGCAGCTTTAGAGCGGACACTGAAGCTTTCTTT
TRBJ1-3 TRBD1 . TRBV30 CAWILGTGDGNTIYF TGTGCCTGGATCCTCGGGACAGGGGATGGAAACACCATATATTTT
TRBJ1-1 TRBD1 . TRBV28 CASRAGTGNTEAFF TGTGCCAGCAGGGCCGGGACAGGGAACACTGAAGCTTTCTTT
TRBJ2-6 . few TRBV6-6 CASRKDSSGANVLTF TGTGCCAGCAGAAAGGACAGTTCTGGGGCCAACGTCCTGACTTTC
TRBJ1-1 . once TRBV28 CASRPGTLNTEAFF TGTGCCAGCAGGCCCGGGACATTGAACACTGAAGCTTTCTTT
TRBJ1-5 TRBD1 . TRBV19 CASRGTENRQPQHF TGTGCCAGTAGGGGGACAGAAAATCGTCAGCCCCAGCATTTT
TRBJ2-7 . . TRBV6-1 CASSGSASLYEQYF TGTGCCAGCAGTGGATCGGCTAGTCTGTACGAGCAGTACTTC
TRBJ1-1 . . TRBV19 CASTKLGANTEAFF TGTGCCAGTACTAAGCTAGGGGCGAACACTGAAGCTTTCTTT
TRBJ2-2 TRBD1 . TRBV4-2 CASSPGRGQGEYGELFF TGTGCCAGCAGCCCAGGCAGGGGACAGGGGGAATACGGGGAGCTGTTTTTT
TRBJ2-2 TRBD1 . TRBV7-9 CASSPPWDSYSGELFF TGTGCCAGCAGCCCTCCATGGGACAGTTATTCCGGGGAGCTGTTTTTT
TRBJ2-5 . . TRBV7-8 CASSPLGEAEETQYF TGTGCCAGCAGCCCCCTGGGGGAGGCAGAAGAGACCCAGTACTTC